A selection of T cell receptor beta chains follows, all from one sample in a study of spatial heterogeneity in lung cancer. TCRdb reprocessed the 5' RACE reads with MiXCR, giving one entry per CDR3 protein. The sample contains 50,000 to 55,000 distinct CDR3 sequences, over 5.5% of which appear only once. Sample: PBMCs, taken at surgery. The source is a female donor with early-stage non-small cell lung cancer. CDR3s include the opening cysteine and the closing phenylalanine or tryptophan.

v_gene	CDR3aa
TRBV4-3	CASSQDPPSAGGAKNIQYF
TRBV28	CASSKVSGGAGTDTQYF
TRBV28	CASSPRVSTDTQYF
TRBV14	CASSHPILGIGELFF
TRBV29-1	CSVVRGGNTEAFF
TRBV6-5	CASSYQGLRGNEQFF
TRBV5-1	CASSLAGHSTDTQYF
TRBV3-1	CASSTTLGGTEAFF
TRBV7-2	CASSPSRGAYEQYF
TRBV30	CAWSVPASTDTQYF
TRBV28	CASSLSRGNEQYF
TRBV5-1	CASWTVSTDTQYF
TRBV20-1	CSASPGLDGYEQYF
TRBV23-1	CASSQSGSRGNSPLHF
TRBV7-9	CASSWGQGAYNEQFF
TRBV2	CASSEDLSSFQPQHF
TRBV11-2	CASSSTLTGELFF
TRBV7-9	CASSQTSGSYNEQFF
TRBV5-1	CASSPRDRTYEQYF
TRBV5-1	CASSLAGRAGTFGETQYF
TRBV12-3/TRBV12-4	CASRGWQETQYF
TRBV20-1	CSARVTANEQFF
TRBV6-1	CASSPQGQTGELFF
TRBV7-2	CASSLGPVDTQYF
TRBV2	CASSVVPGGYEQYF
TRBV12-3/TRBV12-4	CASSSKGSTEAFF
TRBV5-8	CASSPGGGVGETQYF
TRBV28	CASSPTGTPNYGYTF
TRBV7-9	CASSFWTGERGGELFF
TRBV12-3/TRBV12-4	CASSPGAHGELFF
TRBV15	CATSRDVSFYEQYF
TRBV7-2	CASSLAGFWGITEAFF
TRBV19	CASGTGNTGELFF
TRBV7-8	CASSLARGTSGGATNTQYF
TRBV7-2	CASTLPGLGEAFF
TRBV18	CASSPEKEKLFF
TRBV5-1	CASSRRLAHIRGNIQYF
TRBV7-3	CASSLRQGTYNEQFF
TRBV20-1	CSARRTGSLNTEAFF
TRBV19	CASRAGGPGNEQFF
TRBV5-1	CASSFVRFGYEQYF
TRBV2	CASSVGAETQYF
TRBV6-6	CASSKGGQGGQETQYF
TRBV7-7	CASAKTGFQETQYF
TRBV2	CASSAPSWGPSTDTQYF
TRBV5-1	CASSLVGGNYEQYF
TRBV7-2	CASSSLAVGGETQYF
TRBV7-9	CASSRTVDGYTF
TRBV18	CASSHDRTAPGEKLFF